The 25 T cell receptor beta chains given below trace back to one sample, sequenced in a study of cytomegalovirus exposure and HLA in healthy donors. The PCR was carried out with 60 Vbeta primers and 13 Jbeta primers. Profiled with immunoSEQ multiplex PCR; TCRdb holds only in-frame clones, not every one. The data hold 100,000 to 150,000 clones, with 75% to 85% observed a single time. Material for sequencing was PBMCs. These receptors originate from a woman between 40 and 55 years old in good health and CMV-seropositive.

V and J are TRBV27 and TRBJ1-5; 9 bases agree with TRBD1. The CDR3 has 16 residues. The junction had 10 bases not matched to a gene; V was cut back by 5 bases and J by 5 bases. Looked up from germline, CDR1 is MNHEY and CDR2 is SMNVEV (reference sequence). The CDR3 DNA reads TGTGCCAGCAGTCCCTGGGGGACAGGGTCGTATCAGCCCCAGCATTTT. Protein product: CASSPWGTGSYQPQHF.

There are a few counts of this clone. The J gene is TRBJ2-1, the V gene TRBV28; 15 nucleotides agree with TRBD2. CDR1 and CDR2 (germline): MDHEN, SYDVKM. The CDR3 has 17 amino acids. V gave up 11 bases and J gave up 4 bases; unmatched junction bases: 12. This chain's CDR3 is CAAGGLGLAGGYNEQFF. The CDR3 bases are TGTGCCGCCGGGGGATTGGGACTAGCGGGGGGATACAATGAGCAGTTCTTC.

The chain employs TRBV5-1 and TRBJ1-1; no definite D call. The V and J ends lost 5 bases and 4 bases respectively, with 18 bases between them. Per the germline V gene, CDR1 is SGHRS and CDR2 is YFSETQ. The CDR3 covers 15 residues. In nucleotides, the CDR3 is TGCGCCAGCAGGTTAAATCCCTCAAGCCCCACTGAAGCTTTCTTT. This gives the protein CASRLNPSSPTEAFF.

The chain has TRBV6-6 and TRBJ2-5, with D possibly matching TRBD2 (7 bases). Trimming left V 3 bases short and J 7 bases short, with 15 bases between. The CDR3 loop spans 14 amino acids. Germline V lookup: CDR1 MNHNY, CDR2 SVGAGI (reference sequence). The CDR3 region is CASSYWGGQGTQYF. The CDR3, as DNA: TGTGCCAGCAGTTATTGGGGGGGGCAGGGGACCCAGTACTTC.

This chain connects TRBV27 to TRBJ1-1, with TRBD1 as a possible D gene (6 bases). This CDR3 region has 15 residues. CDR1 and CDR2 from the germline V gene are MNHEY and SMNVEV (reference sequence). V was cut by 2 bases and J by 1 base, with 11 bases left in between. The chain's CDR3 is CASSLLEQGNTEAFF. The CDR3 DNA sequence: TGTGCCAGCAGTTTACTGGAACAGGGGAACACTGAAGCTTTCTTT.

This clone was found a few times. V usage is TRBV5-1 and J usage is TRBJ1-1, with D possibly TRBD1 on 6 matching bases. Per the germline V gene, CDR1 is SGHRS and CDR2 is YFSETQ. This CDR3 comprises 16 residues. Deletions cut 5 bases from V and 6 bases from J, with 23 bases between. CDR3 coding DNA: TGCGCCAGCAGAACTCATCCGAGAGGGGGAGACGCTGAAGCTTTCTTT. Encoded protein: CASRTHPRGGDAEAFF.

This chain links TRBV9 with TRBJ2-2; weak D call: TRBD1 (6 bases). CDR3 length: 16 amino acids. Germline-derived CDR1 and CDR2 are SGDLS and YYNGEE. The V end lost 1 base, the J end lost 4 bases, and 14 bases lay between the germline ends. CDR3 in amino acids: CASSVYYRVSTGELFF. CDR3 nucleotide sequence: TGTGCCAGCAGCGTATATTACAGGGTCTCCACCGGGGAGCTGTTTTTT.

The chain uses TRBV18 and TRBJ2-7, with D maybe TRBD2 (6 bases). Trimming shortened V by 4 bases and J by 4 bases, and 20 bases separated the two germline ends. The CDR3 extends over 16 amino acids. The germline CDR1 and CDR2 sequences are KGHSH and LQKENI. The CDR3 coding sequence is TGTGCCAGCTCACGTCGGGCAGCGGGCGTTAAATACGAGCAGTACTTC. It yields the protein CASSRRAAGVKYEQYF.

This clone has just one count. The chain has TRBV7-2 and TRBJ2-3; 8 bases are shared with TRBD1. The CDR3 length is 14 residues. Germline V gene sequence: CDR1 SGHTA, CDR2 FQGNSA. V shed 5 bases and J 6 bases; nucleotides not matched to a gene: 7. CDR3 nucleotides: TGTGCCAGCAGCGTCGGACAGGGAAGGGATACGCAGTATTTT. It specifies CASSVGQGRDTQYF. Complete variable domain (other parts from reference TRBV7-2 and TRBJ2-3): GAGVSQSPSNKVTEKGKDVELRCDPISGHTALYWYRQSLGQGLEFLIYFQGNSAPDKSGLPSDRFSAERTGGSVSTLTIQRTQQEDSAVYLCASSVGQGRDTQYFGPGTRLTVL.

V gene TRBV5-8 combines with J gene TRBJ1-2, with 9 bases matching TRBD1. Germline-derived CDR1 and CDR2 are SGHTS and YDEGEE. Trimming took 4 bases from V and 2 from J; bases not matched to a gene: 6. CDR3 length: 15 residues. In DNA form, the CDR3 reads TGTGCCAGCAGCACTTACGGGACAGGGAACTATGGCTACACCTTC. Translation: CASSTYGTGNYGYTF.

This clone was detected once. The CDR3 DNA is TGTGCCAGCAGCCCTTCAGGGGGCCATTACAATGAGCAGTTCTTC. Protein sequence: CASSPSGGHYNEQFF. The chain recombines TRBV9 with TRBJ2-1; 8 bases map to TRBD1. The CDR3 extends over 15 amino acids. Losses at the gene ends were 4 bases for V and 4 bases for J; bases not matched to a gene: 7. Germline V gene lookup returns CDR1 SGDLS and CDR2 YYNGEE.

V and J are TRBV5-1 and TRBJ1-2; TRBD1 matches at 8 bases. CDR1 and CDR2 (germline): SGHRS, YFSETQ. The V segment lost 4 bases and the J segment 0 bases; nucleotides outside the gene matches: 5. This CDR3 has 15 residues. The CDR3 loop reads CASSVGTGANYGYTF. CDR3 in DNA: TGCGCCAGCAGCGTGGGGACAGGAGCTAACTATGGCTACACCTTC.

The chain recombines TRBV18 with TRBJ1-2, with D perhaps matching TRBD1 (6 bases). This CDR3 spans 14 amino acids. CDR1 KGHSH and CDR2 LQKENI come from the germline V gene. V was pared by 1 base and J by 2 bases, with 8 bases between. CDR3 region: CASSPQQGNYGYTF. DNA for the CDR3: TGTGCCAGCTCACCACAACAGGGCAACTATGGCTACACCTTC.

This chain connects TRBV7-6 to TRBJ2-1; 8 bases agree with TRBD2. The CDR3 length is 13 residues. The germline gives CDR1 SGHVS, CDR2 FNYEAQ. Losses at the gene ends were 4 bases for V and 9 bases for J; bases not matched to a gene: 5. CDR3 coding DNA: TGTGCCAGCAGCTCAACGGGAGGGAGTGAGCAGTTCTTC. It codes for CASSSTGGSEQFF.

The chain is built from TRBV14 and TRBJ2-5, with 7 bases matching TRBD1. CDR1 is SGHDN and CDR2 is FVKESK in the germline V gene. The CDR3 sequence is 17 residues long. J lost 5 bases, V lost 0 bases, and 12 bases had no gene match. CDR3 loop: CASSQDPRKTGKETQYF. The CDR3 DNA reads TGTGCCAGCAGCCAAGATCCCCGGAAGACAGGGAAGGAGACCCAGTACTTC.

The chain employs TRBV5-8 and TRBJ2-3, with a weak D call TRBD2 (7 bases). The V end was cut by 5 bases, the J end by 4 bases, with 17 bases between. The CDR3 totals 15 residues. CDR1 SGHTS and CDR2 YDEGEE come from the germline V gene. The CDR3 DNA is TGTGCCAGCAGGTTGAGGGGGGGCGCCGCAGATACGCAGTATTTT. Translated: CASRLRGGAADTQYF.

The chain carries TRBV7-2 and TRBJ2-2; D is perhaps TRBD2 (5 bases). This CDR3 comprises 14 residues. Per germline, CDR1 SGHTA and CDR2 FQGNSA. Trimming removed 1 base from V and 9 bases from J, with 12 bases in between. CDR3 in amino acids: CASSLDEGKRELFF. The CDR3 DNA is TGTGCCAGCAGCTTAGACGAGGGCAAGAGGGAGCTGTTTTTT.

The chain recombines TRBV19 with TRBJ2-6; D ambiguous. The CDR3 sequence is 15 residues long. Trimming left V 3 bases short and J 0 bases short, with 6 bases between. CDR1 and CDR2 from the germline V gene are LNHDA and SQIVND (reference sequence). CDR3 amino acids: CASSIAPSGANVLTF. The DNA of the CDR3 is TGTGCCAGTAGTATCGCGCCCTCTGGGGCCAACGTCCTGACTTTC.

The J gene is TRBJ1-2, the V gene TRBV5-1; TRBD1 matches 10 bases. The CDR3 totals 14 residues. The J segment lost 3 bases and the V segment lost 3 bases, leaving 2 bases of the junction unmatched. Germline CDR1 and CDR2: SGHRS and YFSETQ. CDR3: CASSWDRGDYGYTF. CDR3 nucleotides: TGCGCCAGCAGCTGGGACAGGGGTGACTATGGCTACACCTTC.

This rearrangement joins TRBV7-8 to TRBJ2-1, with D possibly TRBD2 on 5 matching bases. Germline V gives CDR1 SGHVS, CDR2 FQNEAQ. The CDR3 extends over 15 amino acids. The ends were cut back, 1 base at V and 10 bases at J, with 17 bases in the middle. CDR3 nucleotide sequence: TGTGCCAGCAGCTTAGGAGCGGACCCCCTAAGGGAGCAGTTCTTC. It encodes CASSLGADPLREQFF.

This clone came up once. The chain is built from TRBV25-1 and TRBJ1-4, with unresolved D. V gave up 3 bases and J gave up 9 bases, with 8 bases separating them. Germline V gene data show CDR1 as MGHDK and CDR2 as SYGVNS. This CDR3 spans 12 amino acids. The CDR3 sequence: CASSDWEKKLFF. The CDR3 DNA reads as TGTGCCAGCAGTGATTGGGAGAAAAAACTGTTTTTT.

V gene TRBV9 combines with J gene TRBJ1-1; TRBD1 aligns across 8 bases. Germline V gene sequence: CDR1 SGDLS, CDR2 YYNGEE. This CDR3 region has 15 residues. V was clipped by 3 bases and J by 1 base; unmatched bases: 5. DNA for the CDR3: TGTGCCAGCAGCGGCGGGGGACAGGCGAACACTGAAGCTTTCTTT. Residues: CASSGGGQANTEAFF.

The V and J genes are TRBV5-1 and TRBJ1-4, with D perhaps matching TRBD1 (6 bases). Germline V CDR1 and CDR2: SGHRS, YFSETQ. The ends were cut back, 3 bases at V and 4 bases at J, with 16 bases in the middle. CDR3 size: 16 residues. CDR3 coding DNA: TGCGCCAGCAGCTCGGACCCCGGGACAAGTAATGAAAAACTGTTTTTT. The encoded protein is CASSSDPGTSNEKLFF. Using reference TRBV5-1 and TRBJ1-4 for the parts outside the CDR3, the full variable domain is KAGVTQTPRYLIKTRGQQVTLSCSPISGHRSVSWYQQTPGQGLQFLFEYFSETQRNKGNFPGRFSGRQFSNSRSEMNVSTLELGDSALYLCASSSDPGTSNEKLFFGSGTQLSVL.

V and J are TRBV5-1 and TRBJ1-3, with D perhaps matching TRBD1 (6 bases). The CDR3 runs 16 residues. Germline lookup yields CDR1 SGHRS and CDR2 YFSETQ. Trimming pared 4 bases from V and 0 bases from J, leaving 14 bases between. The CDR3 spells CASSGTYRDSGNTIYF. The CDR3 DNA follows: TGCGCCAGCAGCGGGACCTACAGGGACTCTGGAAACACCATATATTTT.

Written as DNA, the CDR3 is TGTGCCAGTAGTCTCGGGACTTCGGCTGGGGAGCAGTACTTC. It is translated as CASSLGTSAGEQYF. The chain has TRBV19 and TRBJ2-7, with D tentatively TRBD2 (6 bases). The germline V and J ends were trimmed by 5 bases and 7 bases, with 18 bases remaining between them. The CDR3 length is 14 residues. CDR1 and CDR2 from the germline V gene are LNHDA and SQIVND (reference sequence). The entire variable domain, with the rest obtained from reference TRBV19 and TRBJ2-7, is as follows: DGGITQSPKYLFRKEGQNVTLSCEQNLNHDAMYWYRQDPGQGLRLIYYSQIVNDFQKGDIAEGYSVSREKKESFPLTVTSAQKNPTAFYLCASSLGTSAGEQYFGPGTRLTVT.